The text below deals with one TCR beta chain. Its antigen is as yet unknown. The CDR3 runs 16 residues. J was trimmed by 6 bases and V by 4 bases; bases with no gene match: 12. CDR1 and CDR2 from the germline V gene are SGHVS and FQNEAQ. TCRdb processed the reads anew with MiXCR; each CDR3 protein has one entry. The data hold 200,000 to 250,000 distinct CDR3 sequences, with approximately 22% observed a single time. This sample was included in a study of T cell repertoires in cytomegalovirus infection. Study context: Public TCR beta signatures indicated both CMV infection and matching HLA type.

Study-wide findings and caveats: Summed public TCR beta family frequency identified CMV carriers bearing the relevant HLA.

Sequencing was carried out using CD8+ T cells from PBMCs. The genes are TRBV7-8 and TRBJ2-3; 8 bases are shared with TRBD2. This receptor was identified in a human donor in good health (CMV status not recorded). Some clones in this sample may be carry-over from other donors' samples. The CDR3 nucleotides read TGTGCCAGCAGCTCCCGACTAGCGCCGAGGGGGGATACGCAGTATTTT. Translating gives CASSSRLAPRGDTQYF.